One sample yielded the 28 T cell receptor beta chains listed below, sequenced in a study of metastatic and nonmetastatic thyroid tumors. Patients had received no treatment of any kind before thyroid surgery. TCRdb recomputed clones from the PCR reads via MiXCR. The sample yields over 25,000 clones, around 4% seen once. The sample consisted of blood. The origin of the receptors is a female donor with papillary thyroid cancer or a benign thyroid nodule (not recorded which). Some clones in this sample may be carry-over from other donors' samples.

In its sample, this clone ranks as medium-sized. In DNA form, the CDR3 reads TGTGCTAGTGGTTTGGTACTAATGGGACAGGGTTCCTACGAGCAGTACTTC. This encodes CASGLVLMGQGSYEQYF. This sequence joins TRBV12-5 and TRBJ2-7; 9 positions agree with TRBD1. V dropped 0 bases and J dropped 1; count of bases not matched to a gene: 7. This CDR3 has 17 residues. Germline CDR1 and CDR2: LGHNT and FRNRAP.

V usage is TRBV30 and J usage is TRBJ1-4, with 7 nucleotides matching TRBD1. The CDR3 is 14 residues long. The V gene end was trimmed by 6 bases and the J gene end by 9 bases; junction bases not matched to a gene: 13. Germline CDR1 GTSNPN, CDR2 SVGIG (reference sequence). The CDR3 DNA reads as TGTGCCTGCCTTTCCGGGACAGAGGCCAAAAAACTGTTTTTT. Its protein product is CACLSGTEAKKLFF.

The V gene is TRBV27, the J gene TRBJ1-1; D may be TRBD1 (6 bases). The CDR3 has 14 residues. Trimming left V 3 bases short and J 1 base short, with 9 bases between. The germline V gene encodes CDR1 MNHEY and CDR2 SMNVEV (reference sequence). The CDR3 loop reads CASSFRGPNTEAFF. The CDR3 bases are TGTGCCAGCAGTTTCAGGGGTCCGAACACTGAAGCTTTCTTT.

This rearrangement joins TRBV6-1 to TRBJ1-1; a weak D match, TRBD1 (6 bases). Germline V CDR1 and CDR2: MNHNS, SASEGT. CDR3 length equals 13 residues. V lost 7 bases and J lost 3, with 12 bases in between. This chain's CDR3 is CASMGHSYTEAFF. DNA for the CDR3: TGTGCCAGCATGGGACACTCGTACACTGAAGCTTTCTTT.

By frequency in the sample, this clone is medium-sized. The chain couples TRBV28 to TRBJ1-1, with D unclear. Germline V lookup: CDR1 MDHEN, CDR2 SYDVKM. Trimming took 2 bases from V and 1 from J, leaving 5 bases between them. The CDR3 runs to 13 residues. CDR3 DNA: TGTGCCAGCAGTTTACTGACGAACACTGAAGCTTTCTTT. Its translation is CASSLLTNTEAFF.

This clone was counted a few times. In DNA, the CDR3 is TGTGCCAGCAGTGAAGCGGGGGGGCAAAATACGCAGTATTTT. It encodes CASSEAGGQNTQYF. V is TRBV6-4 and J is TRBJ2-3, with 10 bases identical to TRBD2. This CDR3 is built from 14 residues. The junction had 4 bases not matched to a gene; V was cut back by 3 bases and J by 7 bases. Germline V gene lookup returns CDR1 MRHNA and CDR2 SNTAGT.

This clone was seen at least ten times. One end of the junction is discordant with germline, which a read error may explain. V gene TRBV13 combines with J gene TRBJ2-5, with 7 bases fitting TRBD1. The CDR3 has 13 amino acids. Germline values: CDR1 PRHDT, CDR2 FYEKMQ (reference sequence). The CDR3 coding sequence is TGTGCCAGCACCTTAGGGGGCATCGAGACCCAGTACTTC. The encoded protein is CASTLGGIETQYF.

The chain recombines TRBV19 with TRBJ1-1; D uncertain. Germline V lookup: CDR1 LNHDA, CDR2 SQIVND (reference sequence). V lost 6 bases, J lost 0 bases, and 8 bases lay in between. The CDR3 runs to 13 residues. The CDR3 loop reads CASSGWMNTEAFF. CDR3 sequence (DNA): TGTGCCAGTAGCGGATGGATGAACACTGAAGCTTTCTTT.

V is TRBV6-1 and J is TRBJ1-2; D not resolved. Germline assignment: CDR1 MNHNS and CDR2 SASEGT. The CDR3 sequence is 15 residues long. The V gene lost 6 bases and the J gene lost 6 bases, with 20 bases spanning the gap. As DNA, the CDR3 is TGTGCCAGCAGCCAACCCCCACAGAACCAAAATGGCTACACCTTC. This gives the protein CASSQPPQNQNGYTF.

There are many counts of this clone. The chain has TRBV12-3 or TRBV12-4 and TRBJ1-4; D gene unclear. Trimming stripped 7 bases from V and 4 bases from J, with 7 bases between. CDR3 length: 12 residues. In nucleotides, the CDR3 is TGTGCCAGCACACGGATTAATGAAAAACTGTTTTTT. It yields the protein CASTRINEKLFF.

DNA of the CDR3: TGTGCCAGCAAGGGACAGGGGGCCTGGAACACTGAAGCTTTCTTT. Translation: CASKGQGAWNTEAFF. This chain uses TRBV6-1 with TRBJ1-1, with 12 nucleotides matching TRBD1. V lost 7 bases to trimming and J lost 1 base; unmatched junction nucleotides: 4. The CDR3 totals 15 residues. Germline lookup yields CDR1 MNHNS and CDR2 SASEGT.

This clone is deemed medium-sized. This CDR3 reads CASSQGLLHGYTF. The CDR3 DNA reads as TGTGCCAGCAGTCAAGGTTTGCTTCATGGCTACACCTTC. The chain employs TRBV27 and TRBJ1-2; D is ambiguous. V lost 5 bases, J lost 6 bases, and 13 bases lay in between. This CDR3 spans 13 amino acids. The germline V gene encodes CDR1 MNHEY and CDR2 SMNVEV (reference sequence).

This clone was detected ten times or more. The chain joins TRBV24-1 to TRBJ2-3, with 7 bases that match TRBD2. After removal of 5 bases from V and 6 bases from J, the junction contained 7 bases not matched to a gene. CDR1 KGHDR and CDR2 SFDVKD come from the germline V gene. The CDR3 is 14 residues long. CDR3 bases: TGTGCCACCAGTGCGGCGGGAGCCGCGGATACGCAGTATTTT. Its protein is CATSAAGAADTQYF.

This clone was observed a few times. The rearrangement links TRBV20-1 to TRBJ2-1; D may be TRBD1 (5 bases). Germline lookup yields CDR1 DFQATT and CDR2 SNEGSKA (reference sequence). This CDR3 spans 15 amino acids. V gave up 6 bases and J gave up 4 bases, with 19 bases separating them. In nucleotides, the CDR3 is TGCAGTGCACCCAGCCCAGGGCGACGATACAATGAGCAGTTCTTC. Amino acids: CSAPSPGRRYNEQFF.

This clone was recorded many times. The chain employs TRBV5-1 and TRBJ2-7, with 9 bases lining up with TRBD2. The trim removed 0 bases at V and 4 bases at J, leaving 5 bases unmatched. CDR3 length: 15 amino acids. CDR1 and CDR2 (germline): SGHRS, YFSETQ. CDR3 DNA sequence: TGCGCCAGCAGCTTGGGACTAGCGGAAGCTTACGAGCAGTACTTC. It is translated as CASSLGLAEAYEQYF.

This clone has a count of ten or more. The gene calls are TRBV19 and TRBJ2-1; TRBD2 matches at 8 bases. Trimming cost V 3 bases and J 5 bases; bases outside gene matches: 6. The CDR3 is made up of 15 amino acids. CDR1 and CDR2 from the germline V gene are LNHDA and SQIVND (reference sequence). CDR3 nucleotides: TGTGCCAGTAGTATGTTTAGCGGGACAAACAATGAGCAGTTCTTC. Translation gives CASSMFSGTNNEQFF.

Concerning this clone: Being one base from a much bigger clone, this may be a read error. The chain recombines TRBV2 with TRBJ2-7; D ambiguous. Germline V gene lookup returns CDR1 SNHLY and CDR2 FYNNEI. The CDR3 extends over 15 amino acids. DNA of the CDR3: TGTGCCAGCAGTGAACTGGGTAGTAATTCGTATGAGCAGTGCTTC. Protein product: CASSELGSNSYEQCF.

The chain carries TRBV3-1 and TRBJ1-6; TRBD1 aligns across 8 bases. The CDR3 is 19 amino acids. The germline V gene has CDR1 LGHDT and CDR2 YNNKEL (reference sequence). J lost 7 bases, V lost 5 bases, and 19 bases had no gene match. CDR3: CASSFYFDRGGVGNSPLHF. The CDR3 DNA reads TGTGCCAGCAGCTTTTATTTCGACAGGGGTGGGGTTGGGAATTCACCCCTCCACTTT.

This chain uses TRBV6-4 with TRBJ2-2, with D uncertain. Germline lookup yields CDR1 MRHNA and CDR2 SNTAGT. Trimming cost V 3 bases and J 1 base, with 6 bases left between them. CDR3 length: 14 amino acids. The CDR3 DNA follows: TGTGCCAGCAGTGAATTCGGGAACACCGGGGAGCTGTTTTTT. Amino acids: CASSEFGNTGELFF.

This clone was detected a few times. The V gene is TRBV5-1, the J gene TRBJ1-1; D gene unclear. CDR1 SGHRS and CDR2 YFSETQ come from the germline V gene. CDR3 length: 13 amino acids. Trimming stripped 0 bases from V and 7 bases from J, with 10 bases between. The CDR3 is CASSLEQGREAFF. The DNA of the CDR3 is TGCGCCAGCAGCTTGGAACAAGGCCGTGAAGCTTTCTTT.

This clone appeared many times. The sample contains more than one DNA sequence encoding this CDR3. The chain joins TRBV5-1 to TRBJ2-3; TRBD2 matches at 10 bases. Germline values: CDR1 SGHRS, CDR2 YFSETQ. V lost 0 bases and J lost 1; bases outside the gene matches: 2. The CDR3 totals 16 residues. The CDR3 DNA reads TGCGCCAGCAGCTTGGGGGGGACTAGCGGCACAGATACGCAGTATTTT. Amino acid sequence: CASSLGGTSGTDTQYF.

This clone was seen many times. The gene calls are TRBV20-1 and TRBJ2-1, with D tentatively TRBD1 or TRBD2 (5 bases each). Germline V gene lookup returns CDR1 DFQATT and CDR2 SNEGSKA (reference sequence). The CDR3 totals 13 residues. V lost 6 bases, J lost 5 bases, and 14 bases lay in between. The CDR3 nucleotides are TGCAGTGCGTTTCAGGGACGGAACAATGAGCAGTTCTTC. Translating it yields CSAFQGRNNEQFF.

This clone was picked up a small number of times. The V and J genes are TRBV5-1 and TRBJ2-2; maybe TRBD1 (6 bases). There are 13 residues in the CDR3. The germline V gene has CDR1 SGHRS and CDR2 YFSETQ. Trimming left V 0 bases short and J 6 bases short, with 6 bases between. CDR3: CASSLGGPGELFF. The CDR3 coding sequence is TGCGCCAGCAGCTTGGGGGGGCCCGGGGAGCTGTTTTTT. The complete variable domain, with remaining parts taken from reference TRBV5-1 and TRBJ2-2, reads KAGVTQTPRYLIKTRGQQVTLSCSPISGHRSVSWYQQTPGQGLQFLFEYFSETQRNKGNFPGRFSGRQFSNSRSEMNVSTLELGDSALYLCASSLGGPGELFFGEGSRLTVL.

This clone has a handful of counts. The rearrangement joins TRBV7-6 to TRBJ2-1, with 9 bases matching TRBD2. Unmatched junction bases numbered 13, after V lost 4 bases and J lost 9 bases. This CDR3 region has 16 residues. Germline CDR1 and CDR2: SGHVS and FNYEAQ. The CDR3 here is CASSWDGGGGVVEQFF. CDR3 nucleotide sequence: TGTGCCAGCAGCTGGGATGGTGGCGGGGGGGTGGTTGAGCAGTTCTTC.

This clone turned up a few times. The gene calls are TRBV6-1 and TRBJ2-7, with D possibly TRBD2 on 6 matching bases. The CDR3 runs 13 residues. With 2 bases removed from V and 3 bases from J, the gap between germline ends came to 8 bases. The germline gives CDR1 MNHNS, CDR2 SASEGT. This CDR3 is CASSEPGSYEQYF. CDR3 sequence (DNA): TGTGCCAGCAGTGAACCCGGGAGCTACGAGCAGTACTTC.

This clone turned up a few times. This chain connects TRBV6-4 to TRBJ1-2; no reliable D call. The CDR3 is made up of 16 amino acids. Germline values: CDR1 MRHNA, CDR2 SNTAGT. The germline V and J ends were trimmed by 5 bases and 0 bases, with 16 bases remaining between them. This chain's CDR3 is CASSYLEGFTNYGYTF. DNA for the CDR3: TGTGCCAGCAGTTACCTTGAGGGTTTCACTAACTATGGCTACACCTTC.

The rearrangement uses TRBV28 and TRBJ1-5, with D possibly matching TRBD1 (5 bases). Trimming removed 3 bases at V and 6 bases at J, with 6 bases between. Germline loops: CDR1 MDHEN, CDR2 SYDVKM. There are 12 residues in the CDR3. The CDR3 nucleotides read TGTGCCAGCAGTTTGGGGGGTCAGCCCCAGCATTTT. Protein: CASSLGGQPQHF.

This clone was counted at least ten times. The chain carries TRBV3-1 and TRBJ2-5; D remains unclear. The V and J ends lost 1 base and 1 base respectively, with 10 bases between them. The CDR3 contains 15 residues. Germline loops: CDR1 LGHDT, CDR2 YNNKEL (reference sequence). CDR3 nucleotide sequence: TGTGCCAGCAGCCAAGTTGGGTGGAGCCAAGAGACCCAGTACTTC. It is translated as CASSQVGWSQETQYF.